These T cell receptor beta chains were read from a single sample in a study of T cells in Graves' hyperthyroidism and ophthalmopathy. TCRdb ran MiXCR on the multiplex PCR reads and lists one entry per CDR3 protein. The sample records around 800,000 distinct CDR3 sequences, about 38% being singletons. Sequencing used blood. The receptors stem from a man between 18 and 29 years old with Graves' hyperthyroidism. The CDR3 runs from the conserved cysteine through the conserved F or W. The order of the fields is J gene, clone size, D gene, V gene, CDR3 protein, CDR3 DNA. D genes are given only for firm matches. Clone size is shown for a subset of rows, as once, few, many or a class of expanded clone.

>TRBJ1-1|many|TRBD1|TRBV9
CASSAQGEGEAFF
TGTGCCAGCAGCGCCCAGGGGGAAGGTGAAGCTTTCTTT
>TRBJ1-2|many|.|TRBV7-9
CASSFSPYGYTF
TGTGCCAGCAGCTTTTCCCCCTATGGCTACACCTTC
>TRBJ2-6|many|TRBD1|TRBV25-1
CASSEKSWTGAFREGANVLTF
TGTGCCAGCAGTGAAAAATCATGGACAGGGGCCTTTAGGGAGGGGGCCAACGTCCTGACTTTC
>TRBJ2-7|many|.|TRBV7-9
CASSLETTGDYEQYF
TGTGCCAGCAGCTTAGAAACGACAGGCGACTACGAGCAGTACTTC
>TRBJ2-7|many|.|TRBV9
CASSASQGVREQYF
TGTGCCAGCAGCGCCAGTCAGGGAGTACGGGAGCAGTACTTC
>TRBJ1-6|few|.|TRBV6-6
CASSYSGGESPLHF
TGTGCCAGCAGTTACTCGGGGGGGGAGTCACCCCTCCACTTT
>TRBJ2-5|many|.|TRBV19
CASSRPSQETQYF
TGTGCCAGTAGCCGCCCTTCCCAAGAGACCCAGTACTTC
>TRBJ2-7|.|TRBD2|TRBV9
CASSVRGGYEQYF
TGTGCCAGCAGCGTACGCGGGGGCTACGAGCAGTACTTC
>TRBJ1-1|once|.|TRBV9
CASSFRSRTGKAFF
TGTGCCAGCAGCTTCCGAAGCCGGACGGGTAAAGCTTTCTTT
>TRBJ1-5|many|.|TRBV19
CASRGNSNQPQHF
TGTGCCAGTAGGGGAAATAGCAATCAGCCCCAGCATTTT
>TRBJ2-7|.|.|TRBV4-1
CASSHGPDLGFYEQYF
TGCGCCAGCAGCCATGGCCCCGACCTAGGGTTCTACGAGCAGTACTTC
>TRBJ1-2|.|TRBD1|TRBV7-2
CASSHRPRDREFGYLGYTF
TGCGCCAGCAGCCACCGCCCCCGGGACAGGGAGTTTGGTTACTTGGGCTACACCTTC
>TRBJ1-1|.|.|TRBV7-8
CASSFLGKDTEAFF
TGTGCCAGCAGCTTCCTGGGGAAGGACACTGAAGCTTTCTTT
>TRBJ1-2|.|.|TRBV7-9
CASSFPGHYGYTF
TGTGCCAGCAGCTTCCCCGGACACTATGGCTACACCTTC
>TRBJ1-4|.|.|TRBV15
CATSREGLDGMGEKLFF
TGTGCCACCAGCAGAGAAGGCTTGGACGGGATGGGTGAAAAACTGTTTTTT
>TRBJ2-7|.|TRBD1|TRBV2
CASNLDRASYEQYF
TGTGCCAGCAATTTGGACAGGGCATCCTACGAGCAGTACTTC
>TRBJ1-6|.|.|TRBV5-1
CASSLSPGSDSPLHF
TGCGCCAGCAGCTTGTCGCCGGGGTCAGACTCACCCCTCCACTTT
>TRBJ1-4|.|.|TRBV12-3/TRBV12-4
CASLSMAATNEKLFF
TGTGCCAGCCTTAGCATGGCTGCAACTAATGAAAAACTGTTTTTT
>TRBJ1-2|.|.|TRBV7-9
CASSLSRDYGYAF
TGTGCCAGCAGCCTGTCGCGAGACTATGGCTACGCCTTC
>TRBJ2-7|many|TRBD2|TRBV12-3/TRBV12-4
CASSLAGGPYEQYF
TGTGCCAGCAGCTTAGCGGGAGGGCCCTACGAGCAGTACTTC
>TRBJ1-1|few|.|TRBV6-5
CARVVTEAFF
TGTGCCAGGGTGGTCACTGAAGCTTTCTTT
>TRBJ1-1|few|.|TRBV20-1
CSARSGWGGTEAFF
TGCAGTGCTAGATCTGGATGGGGGGGTACTGAAGCTTTCTTT
>TRBJ1-4|.|TRBD1|TRBV13
CASSLYGTGRYGNEKLFF
TGTGCCAGCAGCTTATATGGGACAGGCCGCTACGGGAATGAAAAACTGTTTTTT